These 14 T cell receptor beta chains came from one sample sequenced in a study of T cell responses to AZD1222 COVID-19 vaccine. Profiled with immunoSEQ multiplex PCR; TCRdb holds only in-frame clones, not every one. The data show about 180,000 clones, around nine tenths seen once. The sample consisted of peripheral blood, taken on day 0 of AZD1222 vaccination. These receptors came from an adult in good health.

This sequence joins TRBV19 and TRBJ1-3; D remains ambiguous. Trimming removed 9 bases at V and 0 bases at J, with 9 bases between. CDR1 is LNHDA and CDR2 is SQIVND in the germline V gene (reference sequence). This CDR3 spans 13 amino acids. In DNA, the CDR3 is TGTGCCAGCTTTTCTCACTCTGGAAACACCATATATTTT. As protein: CASFSHSGNTIYF.

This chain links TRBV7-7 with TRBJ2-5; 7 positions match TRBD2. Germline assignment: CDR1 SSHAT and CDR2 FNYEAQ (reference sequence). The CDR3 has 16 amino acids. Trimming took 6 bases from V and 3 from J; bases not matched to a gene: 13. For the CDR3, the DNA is TGTGCCAGCAGTCCCAGGGCGGGTGGACTAGAAGAGACCCAGTACTTC. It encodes CASSPRAGGLEETQYF. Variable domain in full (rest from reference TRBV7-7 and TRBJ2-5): GAGVSQSPRYKVTKRGQDVTLRCDPISSHATLYWYQQALGQGPEFLTYFNYEAQPDKSGLPSDRFSAERPEGSISTLTIQRTEQRDSAMYRCASSPRAGGLEETQYFGPGTRLLVL.

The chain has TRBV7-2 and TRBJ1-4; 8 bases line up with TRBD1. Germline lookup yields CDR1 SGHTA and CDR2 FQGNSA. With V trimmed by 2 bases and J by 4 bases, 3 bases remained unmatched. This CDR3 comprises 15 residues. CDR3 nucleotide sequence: TGTGCCAGCAGCTTAATCGACAGGGGTAATGAAAAACTGTTTTTT. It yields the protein CASSLIDRGNEKLFF.

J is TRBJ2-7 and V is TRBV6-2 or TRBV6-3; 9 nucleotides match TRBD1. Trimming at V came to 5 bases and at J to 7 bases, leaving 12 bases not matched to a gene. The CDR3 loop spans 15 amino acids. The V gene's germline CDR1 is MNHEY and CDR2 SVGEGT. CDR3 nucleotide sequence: TGTGCCAGCAGTCGTGGGGACAGGGCGGTGGGGGAGCAGTACTTC. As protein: CASSRGDRAVGEQYF.

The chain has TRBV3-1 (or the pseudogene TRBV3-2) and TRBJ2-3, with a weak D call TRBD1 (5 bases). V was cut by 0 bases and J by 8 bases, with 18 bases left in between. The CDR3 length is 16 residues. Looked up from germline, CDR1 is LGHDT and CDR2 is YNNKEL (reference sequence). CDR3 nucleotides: TGTGCCAGCAGCCAAGAAATGAGCCTAGTTCAGGGTACGCAGTATTTT. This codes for CASSQEMSLVQGTQYF.

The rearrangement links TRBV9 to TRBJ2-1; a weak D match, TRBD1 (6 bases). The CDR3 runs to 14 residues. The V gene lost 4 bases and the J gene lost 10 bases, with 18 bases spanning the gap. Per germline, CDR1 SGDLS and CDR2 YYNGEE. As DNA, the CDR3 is TGTGCCAGCAGCCAGGACAGTGGCTACAGAGAGCAGTTCTTC. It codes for CASSQDSGYREQFF. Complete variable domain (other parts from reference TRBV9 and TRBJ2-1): DSGVTQTPKHLITATGQRVTLRCSPRSGDLSVYWYQQSLDQGLQFLIQYYNGEERAKGNILERFSAQQFPDLHSELNLSSLELGDSALYFCASSQDSGYREQFFGPGTRLTVL.

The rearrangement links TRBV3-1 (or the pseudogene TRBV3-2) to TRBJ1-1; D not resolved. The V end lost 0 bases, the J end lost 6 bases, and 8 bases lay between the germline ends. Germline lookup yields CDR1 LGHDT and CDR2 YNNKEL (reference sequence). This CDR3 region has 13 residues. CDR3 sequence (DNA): TGTGCCAGCAGCCAAGATCTCTGGGCTGAAGCTTTCTTT. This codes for CASSQDLWAEAFF.

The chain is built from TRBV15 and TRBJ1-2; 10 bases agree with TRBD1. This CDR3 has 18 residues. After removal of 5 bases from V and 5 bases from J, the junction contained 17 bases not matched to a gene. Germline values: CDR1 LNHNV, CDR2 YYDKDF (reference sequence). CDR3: CATSGGTGDRLNLYGYTF. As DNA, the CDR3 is TGTGCCACCAGCGGCGGGACAGGGGACCGCTTAAACCTTTATGGCTACACCTTC.

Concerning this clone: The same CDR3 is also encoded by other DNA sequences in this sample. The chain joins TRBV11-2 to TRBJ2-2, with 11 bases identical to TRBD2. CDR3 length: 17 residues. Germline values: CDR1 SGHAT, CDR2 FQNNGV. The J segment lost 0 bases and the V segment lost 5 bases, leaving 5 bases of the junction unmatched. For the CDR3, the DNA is TGTGCCAGCAGCAGAACTAGCGGGGGACCGAACACCGGGGAGCTGTTTTTT. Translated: CASSRTSGGPNTGELFF.

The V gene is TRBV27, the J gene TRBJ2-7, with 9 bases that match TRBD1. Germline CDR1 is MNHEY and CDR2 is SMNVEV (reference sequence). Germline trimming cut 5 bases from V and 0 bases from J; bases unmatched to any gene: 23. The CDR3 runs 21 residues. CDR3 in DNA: TGTGCCAGCAGTACCCTCGAAGGGGGGGACAGGGTCACCCCCTTCTCCTACGAGCAGTACTTC. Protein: CASSTLEGGDRVTPFSYEQYF.

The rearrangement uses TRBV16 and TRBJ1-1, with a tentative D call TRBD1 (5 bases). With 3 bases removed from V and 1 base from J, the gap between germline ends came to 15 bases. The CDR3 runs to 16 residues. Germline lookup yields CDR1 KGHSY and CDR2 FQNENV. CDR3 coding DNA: TGTGCCAGCAGCCAGGGGCGGCCGCCCAAGAACACTGAAGCTTTCTTT. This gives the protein CASSQGRPPKNTEAFF.

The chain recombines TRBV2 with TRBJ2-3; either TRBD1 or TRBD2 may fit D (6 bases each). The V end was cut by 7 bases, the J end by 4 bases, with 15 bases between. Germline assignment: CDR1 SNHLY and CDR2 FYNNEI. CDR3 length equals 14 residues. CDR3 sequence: CASKASGAADTQYF. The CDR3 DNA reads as TGTGCCAGCAAGGCTTCGGGGGCAGCAGATACGCAGTATTTT.

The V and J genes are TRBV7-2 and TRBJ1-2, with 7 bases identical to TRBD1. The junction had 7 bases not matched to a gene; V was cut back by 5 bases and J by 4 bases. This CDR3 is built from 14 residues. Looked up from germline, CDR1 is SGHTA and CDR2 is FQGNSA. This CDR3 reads CASSVDRRGYGYTF. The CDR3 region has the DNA TGTGCCAGCAGCGTGGACAGGCGGGGCTATGGCTACACCTTC. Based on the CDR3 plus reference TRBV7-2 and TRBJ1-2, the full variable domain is GAGVSQSPSNKVTEKGKDVELRCDPISGHTALYWYRQSLGQGLEFLIYFQGNSAPDKSGLPSDRFSAERTGGSVSTLTIQRTQQEDSAVYLCASSVDRRGYGYTFGSGTRLTVV.

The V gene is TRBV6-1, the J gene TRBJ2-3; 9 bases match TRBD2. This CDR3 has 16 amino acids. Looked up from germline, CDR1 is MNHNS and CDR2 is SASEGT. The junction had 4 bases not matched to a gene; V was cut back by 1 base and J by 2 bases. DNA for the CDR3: TGTGCCAGCAGTGAAGGAGCGGGGGGCTCCACAGATACGCAGTATTTT. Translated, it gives CASSEGAGGSTDTQYF.